Listed below are T cell receptor beta chains from one sample, sequenced in a study of shared clonotypes between healthy human individuals. Libraries were prepared by immunoSEQ multiplex PCR; TCRdb keeps only in-frame clonotypes and omits some of them. In the table there are under 1 million clones, over 90% of which are singletons. Sequencing was carried out using naive CD8+ T cells sorted from blood. The source is a man aged 30 to 45 in good health. The CDR3 runs from the conserved cysteine through the conserved F or W. Each record gives: J gene, D gene, clone size, V gene, CDR3 DNA, CDR3 protein. A D gene is named only where the DNA matches it firmly. Clone size, where shown, is once, few, many, or a class for clones that have expanded.

J: TRBJ2-5
D: .
size: .
V: TRBV4-1
DNA: TGCGCCAGCAGCCACGCAGAGACCCAGTACTTC
CDR3: CASSHAETQYF

J: TRBJ2-3
D: .
size: .
V: TRBV5-6
DNA: TGTGCCAGCAGCGTTGGAGGGAGCACAGATACGCAGTATTTT
CDR3: CASSVGGSTDTQYF

J: TRBJ2-3
D: TRBD2
size: .
V: TRBV29-1
DNA: TGCAGCGTTCGGGGCGCGACTAGCGGGACCGAAAGCACAGATACGCAGTATTTT
CDR3: CSVRGATSGTESTDTQYF

J: TRBJ1-3
D: .
size: .
V: TRBV9
DNA: TGTGCCAGCGAAGGAAACACCATATATTTT
CDR3: CASEGNTIYF

J: TRBJ1-5
D: .
size: .
V: TRBV13
DNA: TGTGCCAGCAGCTTAGGACCAGGTAATCAGCCCCAGCATTTT
CDR3: CASSLGPGNQPQHF

J: TRBJ2-1
D: .
size: .
V: TRBV10-2
DNA: TGCGCCAGCAGTGGGGGTTTATACAATGAGCAGTTCTTC
CDR3: CASSGGLYNEQFF

J: TRBJ2-7
D: .
size: .
V: TRBV6-1
DNA: TGTGCCAGCAGTGAAGCGCAAAGGGGGGCGGTTTACGAGCAGTACTTC
CDR3: CASSEAQRGAVYEQYF

J: TRBJ2-1
D: .
size: .
V: TRBV5-1
DNA: TGCGCCAGACCCCTACCGAGCGAGAGCTACAATGAGCAGTTCTTC
CDR3: CARPLPSESYNEQFF

J: TRBJ1-5
D: .
size: once
V: TRBV6-5
DNA: TGTGCCAGCAGCCCATACTATGGGGGTCAGCCCCAGCATTTT
CDR3: CASSPYYGGQPQHF

J: TRBJ2-7
D: .
size: once
V: TRBV11-1
DNA: TGTGCCAGCAGCCTACCACCGGGGGAGGACTACGAGCAGTACTTC
CDR3: CASSLPPGEDYEQYF

J: TRBJ2-2
D: .
size: .
V: TRBV9
DNA: TGTGCCAGCAGCGTAGAGGTCGGGGGCGGGGAGCTGTTTTTT
CDR3: CASSVEVGGGELFF

J: TRBJ2-5
D: TRBD1
size: .
V: TRBV7-8
DNA: TGTGCCAGCGAGGGCAGGGGGCCTGAGACCCAGTACTTC
CDR3: CASEGRGPETQYF

J: TRBJ2-1
D: TRBD2
size: .
V: TRBV27
DNA: TGTGCCAGCAGTGAGACTAGCGGGGCGACCTACAATGAGCAGTTCTTC
CDR3: CASSETSGATYNEQFF

J: TRBJ2-7
D: .
size: few
V: TRBV7-9
DNA: TGTGCCAGCAGCTCGCAGGGAGGGGGAATCTCCTACGAGCAGTACTTC
CDR3: CASSSQGGGISYEQYF

J: TRBJ2-7
D: TRBD1
size: few
V: TRBV25-1
DNA: TGTGCCAGCAGTGAAGGGACAGAGTACGAGCAGTACTTC
CDR3: CASSEGTEYEQYF

J: TRBJ2-3
D: .
size: .
V: TRBV4-2
DNA: TGTGCCAGCAGCCAAGAAGACGTGTCGGGCCGAGGCGCAGATACGCAGTATTTT
CDR3: CASSQEDVSGRGADTQYF